Listed below are T cell receptor beta chains from one sample, sequenced in a study of human T cells and chemical hapten exposure. TCRdb analysed the RACE reads with MiXCR anew, one entry per CDR3 protein. Of roughly 100,000 distinct CDR3 sequences in the sample, approximately 36% are singletons; the top ten hold 2.5% to 3%. The sequences come from whole blood, collected in connection with sensitization to the hapten diphenylcyclopropenone (DPC). These receptors originate from a man in his forties or fifties with alopecia areata. Some clones in this sample may be carry-over from other donors' samples. Each CDR3 is given with its conserved first and last residue. A D gene is named only where the DNA matches it firmly. Size is stated for part of the rows, as once, few or many counts, or as a class when the clone is expanded.

cdr3_length	j_call	d_call	clone_size	v_call	cdr3_nt	cdr3_aa
15	TRBJ2-1	TRBD2	.	TRBV5-6	TGTGCCAGCAGCTTAAGGCTAGCGGGAGGAGGGGAGCAGTTCTTC	CASSLRLAGGGEQFF
14	TRBJ2-7	.	many	TRBV20-1	TGCAGTGCTAGCCGAATAGGAGGTGTGGACGAGCAGTACTTC	CSASRIGGVDEQYF
15	TRBJ2-3	TRBD2	.	TRBV3-1	TGTGCCAGCAGCCAAGGTTTAGCGGGAGCAGATACGCAGTATTTT	CASSQGLAGADTQYF
15	TRBJ2-3	TRBD2	few	TRBV6-1	TGTGCCAGCAGTGAACTAGCGGGAGGGCCAGATACGCAGTATTTT	CASSELAGGPDTQYF
13	TRBJ2-5	.	few	TRBV2	TGTGCCAGCAGTGAACCCATCCAAGAGACCCAGTACTTC	CASSEPIQETQYF
15	TRBJ1-3	.	few	TRBV5-4	TGTGCCAGCAGCTTGGACACCCACTCTGGAAACACCATATATTTT	CASSLDTHSGNTIYF
13	TRBJ2-5	TRBD1	few	TRBV6-6	TGTGCCAGCAGAGCTACAGGGGAAGAGACCCAGTACTTC	CASRATGEETQYF
13	TRBJ1-2	.	few	TRBV6-5	TGTGCCAGTTTGGGGCAGGGCTTTCCTGGCTACACCTTC	CASLGQGFPGYTF
15	TRBJ1-6	.	few	TRBV28	TGTGCCAGCAGTTTGGGGGGGAGCCCTAATTCACCCCTCCACTTT	CASSLGGSPNSPLHF
13	TRBJ1-4	.	few	TRBV20-1	TGCAGTGTTACAAGGGACGCCAATGAAAAACTGTTTTTT	CSVTRDANEKLFF
14	TRBJ2-3	.	few	TRBV12-3/TRBV12-4	TGTGCCAGCAGTCCGGAATTTAGCACAGATACGCAGTATTTT	CASSPEFSTDTQYF
14	TRBJ1-5	TRBD1	few	TRBV7-2	TGTGCCAGCAGCTTGCAGGGGGCGGATCAGCCCCAGCATTTT	CASSLQGADQPQHF
16	TRBJ2-1	TRBD1	.	TRBV24-1	TGTGCCACCAGTGAGGACGACAGGGGTCCCTACAATGAGCAGTTCTTC	CATSEDDRGPYNEQFF
15	TRBJ1-4	TRBD1	.	TRBV27	TGTGCCAGCAGTCCTACAGGGGGCCGTAATGAAAAACTGTTTTTT	CASSPTGGRNEKLFF
16	TRBJ2-6	TRBD1	few	TRBV5-6	TGTGCCAGCAGCCTGACAGGGGGGTCTGGGGCCAACGTCCTGACTTTC	CASSLTGGSGANVLTF
21	TRBJ2-3	TRBD2	.	TRBV9	TGTGCCAGCAGCGTAGATCTTCCAGGGGATCGGACTAGCAGACGCACAGATACGCAGTATTTT	CASSVDLPGDRTSRRTDTQYF
14	TRBJ2-5	.	few	TRBV27	TGTGCCAGCAGTTTATTGACTGGGATGGAGACCCAGTACTTC	CASSLLTGMETQYF
17	TRBJ2-1	TRBD2	.	TRBV4-2	TGTGCCAGCAGCCAAGAATGGCGGGGGGGACTACAGAATGAGCAGTTCTTC	CASSQEWRGGLQNEQFF